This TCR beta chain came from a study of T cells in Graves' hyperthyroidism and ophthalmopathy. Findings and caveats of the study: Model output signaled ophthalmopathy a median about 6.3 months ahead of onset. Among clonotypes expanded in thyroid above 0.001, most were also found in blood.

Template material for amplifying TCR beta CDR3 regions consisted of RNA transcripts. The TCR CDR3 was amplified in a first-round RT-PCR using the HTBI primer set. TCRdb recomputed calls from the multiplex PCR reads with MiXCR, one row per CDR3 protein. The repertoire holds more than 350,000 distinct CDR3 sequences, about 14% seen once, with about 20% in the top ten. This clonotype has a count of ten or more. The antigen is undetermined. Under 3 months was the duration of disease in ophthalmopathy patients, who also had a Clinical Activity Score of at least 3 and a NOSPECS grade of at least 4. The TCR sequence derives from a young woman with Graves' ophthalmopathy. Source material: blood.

In DNA form, the CDR3 reads TGTGCCAGCAGCTTCCGACACCCGACGGACAGGGGGTATCAGCCCCAGCATTTT. Translating it yields CASSFRHPTDRGYQPQHF. The rearrangement uses TRBV7-8 and TRBJ1-5; TRBD1 aligns across 10 bases. This CDR3 contains 18 residues. J was trimmed by 5 bases and V by 3 bases; bases with no gene match: 13. Germline V gene lookup returns CDR1 SGHVS and CDR2 FQNEAQ. The entire variable domain, with the rest obtained from reference TRBV7-8 and TRBJ1-5, is as follows: GAGVSQSPRYKVAKRGQDVALRCDPISGHVSLFWYQQALGQGPEFLTYFQNEAQLDKSGLPSDRFFAERPEGSVSTLKIQRTQQEDSAVYLCASSFRHPTDRGYQPQHFGDGTRLSIL.